This T cell receptor (beta chain) came from a study of blood T cell repertoires in COVID-19. With 6 bases clipped from V and 5 bases from J, the junction kept 11 bases outside the gene matches. Looked up from germline, CDR1 is KGHSH and CDR2 is LQKENI. CDR3 length equals 16 residues. Sequenced by immunoSEQ multiplex PCR; TCRdb stores in-frame clones only, minus some. The table lists 270,000 or so clones, roughly 86% of them singletons, with over 8% in the top ten. The chain is built from TRBV18 and TRBJ1-1; 11 nucleotides align to TRBD1. The TCR originated in a middle-aged man with active or convalescent COVID-19. The sample consisted of peripheral blood. The CDR3 nucleotides read TGTGCCAGCTCTCCCGGGACAGGGGGAGGATATACTGAAGCTTTCTTT. Translating gives CASSPGTGGGYTEAFF.